The 8 T cell receptor beta chains listed next were all sequenced from one sample in a study of read filtering for tumor transcriptome and immune sequencing. From roughly 390 ng of RNA, a library with molecular barcoded alpha/delta and beta/gamma adaptors was made. MiXCR, run by TCRdb on the reads, gives a single entry per CDR3 protein. The sample yields about 35,000 distinct CDR3 sequences, roughly an eighth seen once. Sequencing was performed on a population of CD138-negative cells sorted from bone marrow. These receptor sequences come from a donor at least 40 years old with multiple myeloma.

This clonotype was found many times. Written as DNA, the CDR3 is TGCAGCGTTGAAGACGCCGGGACATCGGGTGTAACCGGAAAACTGTTTTTT. It yields the protein CSVEDAGTSGVTGKLFF. This chain links TRBV29-1 with TRBJ1-4, with TRBD1 as a possible D gene (6 bases). Trimming shortened V by 0 bases and J by 10 bases, and 24 bases separated the two germline ends. The length of the CDR3 is 17 residues. Looked up from germline, CDR1 is SQVTM and CDR2 is ANQGSEA.

This clonotype was seen repeatedly, ten times or more. At one end, the junction sequence differs from germline, possibly due to a read error. This sequence joins TRBV6-2 or TRBV6-3 and TRBJ1-2, with D maybe TRBD1 (6 bases). The CDR3 consists of 11 residues. Germline loops: CDR1 MNHEY, CDR2 SVGEGT. The CDR3 reads CASSLTGTVFF. CDR3 in DNA: TGTGCCAGCAGTTTAACAGGGACGGTCTTCTTC.

This clonotype was counted only a few times. A read error may explain this, as a much larger clone is one base away. The gene calls are TRBV28 and TRBJ2-7; 7 bases agree with TRBD2. CDR1 and CDR2 from the germline V gene are MDHEN and SYDVKM. J was trimmed by 0 bases and V by 8 bases; bases with no gene match: 10. This CDR3 has 15 amino acids. The CDR3 coding sequence is TGTGCCAGCGCCCTAGCGGAAAGGAGCTCCTACGAGCAGTACTTC. The encoded protein is CASALAERSSYEQYF.

In its sample, this clonotype was seen many times. This chain links TRBV9 with TRBJ2-1; the match to TRBD2 covers 11 bases. The CDR3 has 22 amino acids. Germline loops: CDR1 SGDLS, CDR2 YYNGEE. V was clipped by 0 bases and J by 5 bases; unmatched bases: 22. The CDR3 reads CASSVAPSGTSGPLVSNNEQFF. In nucleotides, the CDR3 is TGTGCCAGCAGCGTAGCGCCTTCAGGGACTAGCGGACCCCTTGTCAGTAACAATGAGCAGTTCTTC.

The sample holds many counts of this clonotype. A much larger clone sits a single nucleotide away, making a read error possible. The rearrangement links TRBV9 to TRBJ2-1, with D tentatively TRBD2 (6 bases). Germline lookup yields CDR1 SGDLS and CDR2 YYNGEE. This CDR3 has 15 residues. This CDR3 is CASSFLGSGYNERFF. Written as DNA, the CDR3 is TGTGCCAGCAGCTTTCTGGGTAGCGGTTACAATGAGCGGTTCTTC.

This clonotype has a count of ten or more. The rearrangement uses TRBV20-1 and TRBJ1-2; D remains unclear. CDR1 and CDR2 from the germline V gene are DFQATT and SNEGSKA (reference sequence). This CDR3 has 13 amino acids. Trimming left V 3 bases short and J 4 bases short, with 12 bases between. CDR3 sequence (DNA): TGCAGTGCTAGCAGACTATCTGGCTATGGCTACACCTTC. Translating it yields CSASRLSGYGYTF.

This clonotype was observed at least ten times. The chain carries TRBV28 and TRBJ1-1; D is ambiguous. The CDR3 contains 13 residues. The V and J ends lost 5 bases and 6 bases respectively, with 13 bases between them. Germline values: CDR1 MDHEN, CDR2 SYDVKM. The DNA for the CDR3 is TGTGCCAGCAGTGAGTACGGGCGTCCTGAAGCTTTCTTT. Its translation is CASSEYGRPEAFF.

This clonotype appeared many times. The V gene is TRBV28, the J gene TRBJ1-1, with D tentatively TRBD1 (6 bases). V was cut by 6 bases and J by 0 bases, with 17 bases left in between. CDR3 length equals 16 residues. Germline V CDR1 and CDR2: MDHEN, SYDVKM. The CDR3, as DNA: TGTGCCAGCAGCGCCTGGGGGGCTTCGTTGAACACTGAAGCTTTCTTT. Protein product: CASSAWGASLNTEAFF.